This TCR beta chain was captured by sequencing in a study of blood T cell repertoires in COVID-19. Overall study: T cells, B-cell-depleted T cells, or PBMCs supplied cDNA or gDNA.

Using immunoSEQ multiplex PCR, the repertoire was profiled, and TCRdb retains in-frame clones only, with some absent. The data show around 330,000 clones, with approximately 81% seen just once and under 2% held by the top ten. Trimming shortened V by 3 bases and J by 5 bases, and 24 bases separated the two germline ends. The length of the CDR3 is 18 residues. The sequence came from a woman in her twenties or thirties who had been exposed to COVID-19. The genes are TRBV5-7 and TRBJ1-3, with D perhaps TRBD1 (6 bases). TRBV5-7 is reported as an ORF; its role is uncertain. The sample taken for sequencing was PBMCs or T cells enriched from blood (not recorded which). The CDR3 is CASSWRTVRAPRRNTIYF. CDR3 nucleotide sequence: TGTGCCAGCAGCTGGAGGACAGTTAGGGCCCCGAGGAGAAACACCATATATTTT.